The next 25 T cell receptor beta chains were all read from a single sample in a study of human T cells and chemical hapten exposure. TCRdb reanalysed the RACE reads using MiXCR and keeps one entry per CDR3 protein. The sample lists tens of thousands of distinct CDR3 sequences; over 3.5% were seen once. As to time point: healthy volunteer bleed at 2 weeks. Whole blood, unfractionated, served as the material for total RNA extraction. Material for sequencing was whole blood. The receptors here all came from a female donor in good health. Some clones in this sample may be carry-over from other donors' samples.

The table lists this clonotype with many counts. V usage is TRBV20-1 and J usage is TRBJ1-5; a weak D match, TRBD1 (6 bases). This CDR3 is built from 16 residues. The germline V gene encodes CDR1 DFQATT and CDR2 SNEGSKA (reference sequence). Trimming stripped 5 bases from V and 2 bases from J, with 19 bases between. CDR3 sequence: CSAHEKRQERNQPQHF. The CDR3 DNA is TGCAGTGCTCATGAAAAAAGACAGGAACGCAATCAGCCCCAGCATTTT.

There are many counts of this clonotype. V and J are TRBV19 and TRBJ2-3; D uncertain. The CDR3 has 13 residues. Deletions cut 9 bases from V and 0 bases from J, with 10 bases between. Germline CDR1 LNHDA, CDR2 SQIVND (reference sequence). CDR3 residues: CASRATSTDTQYF. CDR3 sequence (DNA): TGTGCCAGCCGTGCCACTAGCACAGATACGCAGTATTTT. Together with reference TRBV19 and TRBJ2-3, the CDR3 gives the full variable domain: DGGITQSPKYLFRKEGQNVTLSCEQNLNHDAMYWYRQDPGQGLRLIYYSQIVNDFQKGDIAEGYSVSREKKESFPLTVTSAQKNPTAFYLCASRATSTDTQYFGPGTRLTVL.

This clonotype was detected many times. The chain recombines TRBV20-1 with TRBJ1-5, with unresolved D. Between the trimmed V and J ends, which lost 3 bases and 8 bases, there was a span of 11 bases. The germline gives CDR1 DFQATT, CDR2 SNEGSKA (reference sequence). CDR3 length equals 12 residues. The DNA of the CDR3 is TGCAGTGCTAGTGGCGGCACCAAGCCCCAGCATTTT. This translates into CSASGGTKPQHF.

This clonotype was observed at least ten times. The V gene is TRBV12-3 or TRBV12-4, the J gene TRBJ1-2; maybe TRBD1 (5 bases). This CDR3 is built from 14 residues. Trimming removed 6 bases from V and 2 bases from J, with 13 bases in between. CDR3 amino acids: CASSLNRRNYGYTF. CDR3 nucleotides: TGTGCCAGCAGCCTGAACAGGAGAAACTATGGCTACACCTTC.

This clonotype was found many times. The chain joins TRBV19 to TRBJ1-1; TRBD1 is a possible D gene (5 bases). V lost 3 bases and J 2 bases, leaving 10 bases between the germline ends. Germline V CDR1 and CDR2: LNHDA, SQIVND (reference sequence). This CDR3 region has 14 residues. Here the CDR3 reads CASSMGQYNTEAFF. CDR3 in DNA: TGTGCCAGTAGTATGGGGCAGTATAACACTGAAGCTTTCTTT.

This clonotype was counted ten times or more. The rearrangement uses TRBV5-6 and TRBJ2-3, with D perhaps matching TRBD1 (5 bases). Germline values: CDR1 SGHDT, CDR2 YYEEEE. V was pared by 1 base and J by 5 bases, with 17 bases between. The CDR3 contains 16 residues. The CDR3 reads CASSLFESGFKDTQYF. The CDR3 DNA is TGTGCCAGCAGCTTGTTTGAGTCAGGGTTTAAAGATACGCAGTATTTT.

This clonotype was detected many times. V usage is TRBV29-1 and J usage is TRBJ2-3; D is unclear. CDR3 size: 12 residues. V lost 0 bases and J lost 6, with 7 bases in between. Germline lookup yields CDR1 SQVTM and CDR2 ANQGSEA. The DNA for the CDR3 is TGCAGCGTTGAAGAGGTAGACGATACGCAGTATTTT. Translated, it gives CSVEEVDDTQYF.

In this sample, this clonotype turned up many times. This chain links TRBV2 with TRBJ1-1; weak D call: TRBD1 (5 bases). CDR1 is SNHLY and CDR2 is FYNNEI in the germline V gene. With 6 bases removed from V and 0 bases from J, the gap between germline ends came to 11 bases. The length of the CDR3 is 14 residues. CDR3 bases: TGTGCCAGCAGGGCCCCGACAGTGAACACTGAAGCTTTCTTT. Translated: CASRAPTVNTEAFF.

This clonotype has at least ten counts. J is TRBJ2-2 and V is TRBV20-1; D may be TRBD2 (6 bases). The CDR3 loop spans 14 amino acids. The germline V gene encodes CDR1 DFQATT and CDR2 SNEGSKA (reference sequence). Trimming took off 3 bases at V and 5 bases at J, with 13 bases between the two ends. CDR3 nucleotides: TGCAGTGCTAGTGAGCGGGTCGAGACCGGGGAGCTGTTTTTT. It translates to CSASERVETGELFF.

This clonotype was picked up many times. This chain links TRBV20-1 with TRBJ2-2, with 7 bases aligning to TRBD1. The V gene's germline CDR1 is DFQATT and CDR2 SNEGSKA (reference sequence). V lost 2 bases, J lost 0 bases, and 12 bases stayed unmatched. The CDR3 has 18 residues. CDR3 in DNA: TGCAGTGCTAGACCTCCGACAGGGATGATAGCGAACACCGGGGAGCTGTTTTTT. Translation gives CSARPPTGMIANTGELFF.

The table lists this clonotype with many counts. V is TRBV24-1 and J is TRBJ2-1; D ambiguous. Germline values: CDR1 KGHDR, CDR2 SFDVKD. The length of the CDR3 is 12 residues. Trimming took 5 bases from V and 9 from J, leaving 10 bases between them. In nucleotides, the CDR3 is TGTGCCACCAGTGGTCTTTGGGGTGAGCAGTTCTTC. This encodes CATSGLWGEQFF.

V is TRBV5-4 and J is TRBJ2-6, with D possibly TRBD1 on 6 matching bases. The V end lost 4 bases, the J end lost 1 base, and 21 bases lay between the germline ends. Germline assignment: CDR1 SGHNT and CDR2 YYREEE (reference sequence). CDR3 length: 19 residues. In DNA form, the CDR3 reads TGTGCCAGCAGCGCCGAACCATGGACAGCTGGTTCTGGGGCCAACGTCCTGACTTTC. Its protein is CASSAEPWTAGSGANVLTF.

This clonotype was detected ten times or more. This chain joins TRBV18 and TRBJ2-1, with 11 bases fitting TRBD2. Germline V lookup: CDR1 KGHSH, CDR2 LQKENI. Trimming at V came to 3 bases and at J to 16 bases, leaving 11 bases not matched to a gene. This CDR3 is 14 amino acids long. The CDR3 sequence: CASSPLETSGVSFF. The CDR3 DNA sequence: TGTGCCAGCTCACCGCTTGAGACTAGCGGGGTTTCATTCTTC.

This clonotype was counted at least ten times. This chain uses TRBV7-9 with TRBJ2-5; D is possibly TRBD2 (6 bases). The CDR3 is 14 residues long. V lost 3 bases to trimming and J lost 4 bases, with 12 bases between them. Germline lookup yields CDR1 SEHNR and CDR2 FQNEAQ (reference sequence). The CDR3 loop reads CASSFGGAGETQYF. The CDR3 nucleotides read TGTGCCAGCAGCTTTGGAGGGGCTGGAGAGACCCAGTACTTC.

This clonotype has ten or more counts. The rearrangement links TRBV15 to TRBJ2-6; D not certain. Germline V lookup: CDR1 LNHNV, CDR2 YYDKDF (reference sequence). This CDR3 is 15 amino acids long. V was shortened by 0 bases and J by 0 bases, with 3 bases between the two germline ends. The CDR3 nucleotides are TGTGCCACCAGCAGAGACCGCTCTGGGGCCAACGTCCTGACTTTC. Translated: CATSRDRSGANVLTF.

In this sample, this clonotype turned up many times. The chain links TRBV29-1 to TRBJ2-7; D is perhaps TRBD1 (5 bases). CDR1 is SQVTM, CDR2 ANQGSEA, per germline. The CDR3 contains 12 residues. V lost 4 bases to trimming and J lost 7 bases, with 14 bases between them. DNA of the CDR3: TGCAGCGTTGCGGTTAGGGGCCCGGAGCAGTACTTC. The encoded protein is CSVAVRGPEQYF.

This clonotype was picked up many times. J is TRBJ2-3 and V is TRBV25-1, with D possibly being TRBD2 (6 bases). Trimming took 4 bases from V and 3 from J, leaving 11 bases between them. Germline loops: CDR1 MGHDK, CDR2 SYGVNS. CDR3 length equals 14 residues. The CDR3 DNA reads as TGTGCCAGCAGTGGGAGGGGTGGAACAGATACGCAGTATTTT. Translating it yields CASSGRGGTDTQYF.

This clonotype was counted a few times. This chain links TRBV19 with TRBJ1-3, with no clear D. The CDR3 has 15 residues. The V gene lost 3 bases and the J gene lost 0 bases, with 9 bases spanning the gap. Germline CDR1 and CDR2: LNHDA and SQIVND (reference sequence). CDR3 in DNA: TGTGCCAGTAGTATCGAGATCAGCTCTGGAAACACCATATATTTT. Amino acid sequence: CASSIEISSGNTIYF.

This clonotype was counted many times. The V call is TRBV5-1, the J call TRBJ2-7, with a possible D match to TRBD2 (7 bases). Trimming removed 4 bases from V and 3 bases from J, with 14 bases in between. This CDR3 has 14 residues. Per germline, CDR1 SGHRS and CDR2 YFSETQ. CDR3: CASSLDGGLYEQYF. In nucleotides, the CDR3 is TGCGCCAGCAGCCTGGACGGGGGGCTCTACGAGCAGTACTTC.

J is TRBJ2-7 and V is TRBV12-3 or TRBV12-4, with 8 bases matching TRBD2. The CDR3 contains 14 residues. The V segment lost 3 bases and the J segment 0 bases; nucleotides outside the gene matches: 1. The CDR3 DNA reads as TGTGCCAGCAGTTTGACTAGCGCCTCCTACGAGCAGTACTTC. Encoded protein: CASSLTSASYEQYF.

This clonotype was seen only a few times. The chain combines TRBV3-1 with TRBJ2-3; D call uncertain. V shed 6 bases and J shed 2 bases, with 15 bases lying between them. The CDR3 sequence is 15 residues long. CDR1 and CDR2 from the germline V gene are LGHDT and YNNKEL (reference sequence). The CDR3 protein is CASSLRTGYTDTQYF. DNA for the CDR3: TGTGCCAGCAGTCTAAGGACGGGCTACACAGATACGCAGTATTTT.

This clonotype has ten or more counts. The chain couples TRBV20-1 to TRBJ2-7; no clear D. Germline-derived CDR1 and CDR2 are DFQATT and SNEGSKA (reference sequence). This CDR3 contains 14 residues. Trimming cost V 3 bases and J 3 bases, with 15 bases left between them. CDR3 DNA: TGCAGTGCTAGCTCGGTCACGAGTGGCTACGAGCAGTACTTC. It codes for CSASSVTSGYEQYF.

There are many counts of this clonotype. This chain joins TRBV25-1 and TRBJ1-1, with no clear D. The length of the CDR3 is 11 residues. Germline assignment: CDR1 MGHDK and CDR2 SYGVNS. Trimming took off 4 bases at V and 4 bases at J, with 4 bases between the two ends. The CDR3, as DNA: TGTGCCAGCAGTGCCCTCACTGAAGCTTTCTTT. Protein product: CASSALTEAFF.

This clonotype was counted at least ten times. The CDR3 nucleotides are TGTGCCAGCAGCCAGGGGTCCAGGGAGTCCGGGGAGCTGTTTTTT. Amino acid sequence: CASSQGSRESGELFF. The chain recombines TRBV11-1 with TRBJ2-2, with D perhaps TRBD1 (6 bases). The CDR3 spans 15 residues. Germline V gives CDR1 SGHAT, CDR2 FQDESV (reference sequence). Trimming pared 5 bases from V and 6 bases from J, leaving 16 bases between.

This clonotype was observed at least ten times. The chain joins TRBV4-1 to TRBJ1-1; TRBD1 matches at 10 bases. The germline V gene encodes CDR1 MGHRA and CDR2 YSYEKL. V dropped 4 bases and J dropped 0; count of bases not matched to a gene: 8. This CDR3 comprises 17 residues. This chain's CDR3 is CASSPRGTGVMNTEAFF. CDR3 nucleotides: TGCGCCAGCAGCCCCAGGGGGACAGGGGTAATGAACACTGAAGCTTTCTTT.